In this sample, the clone carrying this TCR beta chain turned up once. This sample stems from a study of Ad26.COV2.S vaccination and SARS-CoV-2 variants. Specified treatment: approximately 18 received Ad26.COV2.S at low or high dose, single or two shots; 5 received placebo; per-sample allocation not given. The samples date from day 63 after the first vaccine or placebo injection. Measured with immunoSEQ multiplex PCR; TCRdb has only the in-frame clones, and not every one. The sample lists over 400,000 clones; 92% were seen once. The V gene lost 0 bases and the J gene lost 4 bases, with 12 bases spanning the gap. Per germline, CDR1 SGHAT and CDR2 FQNNGV. This CDR3 spans 15 amino acids.

The genes are TRBV11-2 and TRBJ1-2; D ambiguous. The sample here was peripheral blood, taken in a trial of Ad26.COV2.S vaccine versus placebo. This clonotype originated in a person aged 18-65 years who received the Ad26.COV2.S COVID-19 vaccine or a placebo. CDR3 in amino acids: CASSLDMRRSYGYTF. CDR3 sequence (DNA): TGTGCCAGCAGCTTAGATATGAGACGGAGCTATGGCTACACCTTC.